This T cell receptor (beta chain) stems from a study of cytomegalovirus exposure and HLA in healthy donors (dated by TCRdb to about 2017). Regarding the study in general: According to an earlier analysis of 587 of the donors, about 190 million T cells yielded some 110 million unique TCR beta sequences and 276 Gb of sequence data. Donor age, sex, ethnicity and CMV serostatus were compiled together with the repertoire data. An earlier analysis of several hundred of the donors applied high-throughput TCR beta sequencing to assess whether each TCR beta V gene segment acted as functional or pseudogenic. Among about 400 genotyped donors of the cohort, an average of roughly 230,000 unique TCR beta nucleotide sequences was sequenced per donor, of which about 18% were non-productive. The study aimed to test whether cataloging public T cell receptors could reveal signatures of past pathogen exposure. High-throughput TCR immunosequencing, statistical association of individual TCRs with disease status, and machine learning were combined to predict cytomegalovirus infection status. Using immunosequencing, the study profiled T cell repertoires from 500 to 800 subjects and related those repertoires to cytomegalovirus serostatus. Because of strong linkage in the cohort, 4 to 6 DR-DQ haplotypes were treated as single units for association and clustering. Besides the first cohort of about 730 subjects, a separate validation cohort made up of some 110 different subjects was used. Every repertoire in the discovery cohort had been generated on one and the same sequencing platform. Around 330 gigabases of sequencing data and around 80 million unique TCR sequences made up an early release that covered approximately 700 HLA-typed donors. Class I and class II HLA loci were covered by the typing at four-digit resolution. The later analysis used no new phenotypic data to find candidate immune exposures, relying instead on TCR beta sequences and their occurrence across donors. A later analysis re-analyzed previously published TCR beta repertoires from 500 to 700 donors and added high-resolution HLA genotyping to study TCR occurrence patterns. A later genetic analysis used genome-wide SNP genotypes for about three fifths of the 666 donors, treating that subset as a discovery cohort. Typing coverage differed by locus: A, B, C, DRB1 and DQB1 were typed in roughly 620-630 donors, DQA1 in 522, DPA1 in some 610, and DPB1 in approximately 450. Of the roughly 400 genotyped donors, 65% to 90% fell in the genetic ancestry cluster associated with self-reported Caucasian donors. Overall study outcomes, separate from this receptor: In a later genetic analysis, a missense DCLRE1C variant was associated with V-gene and J-gene trimming of TCR beta chains, and the association was replicated in an independent cohort. Broadly in line with IMGT annotations, most TCR beta V segments showed up in productive rearrangements about 87% or about 30% of the time in an earlier analysis of 450 to 600 of the donors. The sequencing pipeline was judged likely to have produced a cluster of highly shared sequence variants as a technical artifact. Correlated functional status among segregating V segments might be attributable to linkage disequilibrium, but an unknown experimental factor could not be ruled out. A later genetic analysis reported fewer N-insertions in productive TCRs among donors in an Asian-associated ancestry cluster than the approximately 700-donor mean. A total of 150 or so TCR beta chains were listed by the study as associated with cytomegalovirus. The classifier was reported to diagnose cytomegalovirus status with high specificity and sensitivity in both the original and validation cohorts. The earlier analysis of approximately 540 of the donors excluded over 15 rarely observed V segments, including chromosome 9 orphons, because counts were too low. A later analysis associated 16,951 TCR beta sequences with specific HLA alleles at a false discovery rate of 0.05. Strong co-occurrence of HLA alleles, especially DR and DQ, made assigning TCR associations to individual alleles difficult. According to the authors, the approach could potentially be generalized to other disease states and immunological phenotypes. Some IMGT-functional V segments, including TRBV6-2 and TRBV6-3, could not be distinguished by the 87-base-pair reads and were therefore excluded. The only immune exposure information available for the cohort was CMV serostatus. In a later analysis, most CMV-associated TCR beta chains were found to appear HLA-restricted, with HLA associations seemingly driven largely by CMV exposure. Because some donors lacked HLA typing at each locus, the association tests relied only on the typed subset. According to a later analysis, parvovirus B19, influenza, CMV and Epstein-Barr virus appeared linked to several top co-occurrence clusters. The presence/absence analyses assumed that sequencing depth was roughly uniform across donors, and that assumption may not be true. A few of the identified cytomegalovirus-associated TCR beta chains were confirmed in vitro to be specific for cytomegalovirus antigens. According to a later analysis, TCR association rates differed among HLA loci, with DRB1 alleles showing the most associated TCRs and HLA-C alleles showing the fewest. Compared with equally common non-associated chains, HLA-associated TCR beta chains in a later analysis were more clonally expanded and had lower generation probabilities. A further reported finding was that TCR beta sequences accurately predicted the HLA-A and HLA-B alleles for most subjects in the first cohort. Only TCR beta chains were sequenced in this cohort, and the absence of alpha or paired-chain data limited detectable features. Across donors, most TCR sequences were observed very rarely, whereas some public TCRs were present in many individuals.

This clone was seen a handful of times. The specificity of this receptor is unknown. No much larger clone exists at a distance of one base, and base qualities are not known. CDR1 and CDR2 are read off the germline V gene as MGHRA and YSYEKL. The CDR3 runs 15 residues from the cysteine to the phenylalanine. The retained sequence is limited to the CDR3, 45 bases, with the frame set at the first base. Between the V and J ends, shortened by 4 bases and 5 bases respectively, the junction contains 14 bases. In total, approximately 610 healthy bone marrow donors made up the cohort. All cohort members were sampled while nominally healthy, although unrecorded immune exposures were likely present. The donor tested CMV seropositive, placing the donor among the approximately 310 seropositive members of the cohort. Every donor gave a peripheral blood sample, and the peripheral blood mononuclear cells from that sample were used for TCR beta sequencing. Genomic DNA was extracted from the blood cell samples with the Qiagen DNeasy Blood Extraction Kit.

Library prep was done by the immunoSEQ multiplex PCR assay. For the multiplex PCR, a mixture combining 60 forward primers for TCR Vbeta segments and 13 reverse primers for TCR Jbeta segments was used. The CDR3 region of rearranged TCR beta genes was amplified from genomic DNA with a multiplex PCR assay. Amplified TCR beta libraries were sequenced as 87-base-pair reads on the Illumina HiSeq System. The published analysis was carried out like this. In a later analysis, tens of millions of unique TCR beta chains were counted across the 690 or so repertoires, and around 10 million of these chains were shared by at least two donors. Raw reads were error-corrected and collapsed into unique sequences with a nearest-neighbor algorithm that merged closely related sequences to remove PCR and sequencing errors. Alignment of CDR3 sequences to IMGT reference sequences was used to assign V, D and J gene segments. For a sequence to be retained, at least a six-nucleotide match to both a V gene segment and a J gene segment was required. Rearrangements were called productive when the CDR3 lacked stop codons and stayed in frame with V and J; all others were non-productive. CDR3 was defined by IMGT convention, running from the second conserved V-encoded cysteine to the conserved J-encoded phenylalanine. The earlier analysis of about 500 of the donors excluded sequences that lacked an unambiguous match to a single V gene segment. An earlier analysis of several hundred of the donors called V segments functional above 56.7% productive rearrangements and segregating when the between-donor standard deviation exceeded 5%. To diagnose cytomegalovirus status from the catalog of TCR beta chain sequences, a statistical classification framework was built. In a later analysis, TCR nucleotide sequences were compared against IMGT/GENE-DB human TR gene sequences so that V and J genes could be assigned. In a later analysis, CDR3 sequences and most-parsimonious VDJ recombination scenarios were assigned using the TCRdist pipeline. A later analysis defined each TCR beta chain by its CDR3 amino acid sequence plus V-gene family, and excluded reads lacking a unique V-gene family. A later analysis removed 592 highly shared, low-generation-probability nucleotide sequences to deal with suspected cross-contamination and a sequencing artifact. A later analysis calculated a clonal expansion index for each public chain from normalized within-repertoire ranks of inferred template counts. In a later analysis, generation probabilities were computed with a VDJ recombination model fitted to out-of-frame rearrangements, and the resulting probabilities were checked against IGoR. Hypergeometric tests were used in a later analysis to score TCR-TCR, TCR-HLA and TCR-CMV co-occurrence, with a repertoire-size bias correction applied to the TCR pairs. To estimate false discovery rates, a later analysis permuted the HLA or CMV assignments 20 times. A later analysis grouped co-occurring TCRs with DBSCAN, adding TCRdist sequence similarity when clustering within HLA-allele-positive subsets. For co-occurrence clustering, repertoires with fewer than 30,000 or more than 120,000 public chains were excluded, along with 4 to 6 repertoires with anomalous nucleotide sharing. Imported from immuneACCESS, the table was reduced by TCRdb to in-frame sequences with V and J called. These copies leave out some clones; in studies compared against another copy, an unresolved V gene accounts for under half, and the cause of the remainder is not known. V, J and clone size are taken as reported in that table, and D and trimming were inferred from the DNA itself. The sample yields some 200,000 clones; roughly 9.5% were counted once. The ten largest account for about 1.2% of the sample.

The sequenced material came from PBMCs. The sequence is built from TRBV4-1 and TRBJ2-2; the D gene is possibly TRBD2, with 5 bases matching. The clonotype originates from a woman in her twenties or thirties in good health and CMV-seropositive. The nucleotides are TGCGCCAGCAGCCCTCCTACTAGTAAGACCGGGGAGCTGTTTTTT. This sequence encodes CASSPPTSKTGELFF.